This TCR beta chain was captured in a study of T cell repertoires in cytomegalovirus infection. The wider study: As its CMV epitopes, the study selected recently identified HLA-C-restricted and well-studied HLA-B-restricted targets. An indication of both CMV infection and matching HLA type came from public TCR beta signatures. Study-wide results and caveats: Totalled public TCR beta family frequency picked out people who carried CMV plus the relevant HLA. CMV-specific TCR beta clonotypes restricted by HLA-C dominated the ex vivo response.

The CDR3 sequence is 13 residues long. J lost 3 bases, V lost 7 bases, and 4 bases had no gene match. The germline V gene has CDR1 MNHNS and CDR2 SASEGT. The sample holds a few counts of this clonotype. Its antigen remains unknown. TCRdb reanalysed the reads using MiXCR and keeps one entry per CDR3 protein. The sample lists roughly 730,000 distinct CDR3 sequences, around 31% occurring once. The receptor was isolated from a human donor in good health (CMV status not recorded). Some clones in this sample may be carry-over from other donors' samples. The input for sequencing was cultured PBMCs, taken from culture after CMV antigen stimulation. The rearrangement joins TRBV6-1 to TRBJ2-7, with 9 positions matching TRBD2. The chain's CDR3 is CASTLAGFYEQYF. As DNA, the CDR3 is TGTGCCAGCACCCTAGCGGGGTTCTACGAGCAGTACTTC.